This T cell receptor beta chain derives from a study of blood T cell repertoires in COVID-19. Overall study context: T cells, B-cell-depleted T cells, or PBMCs supplied cDNA or gDNA.

How the authors handled the data: From reference gene primer amplification, estimates of nucleated cell counts were derived. Measured with immunoSEQ multiplex PCR; TCRdb has only the in-frame clones, and not every one. V, J and clone size reflect that table, while D and trimming were determined from the DNA. The table includes approximately 230,000 clones, roughly 90% detected once. There are 15 residues in the CDR3. The junction had 8 bases not matched to a gene; V was cut back by 7 bases and J by 2 bases. Germline V gene data show CDR1 as SQVTM and CDR2 as ANQGSEA. The rearrangement joins TRBV29-1 to TRBJ2-2; 9 nucleotides match TRBD1. Material for sequencing was PBMCs or T cells enriched from blood (not recorded which). The clonotype comes from a woman between 25 and 40 years old with acute COVID-19. The CDR3 region has the DNA TGCAGCGCGAGTGGGGGACAGGGAAACACCGGGGAGCTGTTTTTT. As protein: CSASGGQGNTGELFF.